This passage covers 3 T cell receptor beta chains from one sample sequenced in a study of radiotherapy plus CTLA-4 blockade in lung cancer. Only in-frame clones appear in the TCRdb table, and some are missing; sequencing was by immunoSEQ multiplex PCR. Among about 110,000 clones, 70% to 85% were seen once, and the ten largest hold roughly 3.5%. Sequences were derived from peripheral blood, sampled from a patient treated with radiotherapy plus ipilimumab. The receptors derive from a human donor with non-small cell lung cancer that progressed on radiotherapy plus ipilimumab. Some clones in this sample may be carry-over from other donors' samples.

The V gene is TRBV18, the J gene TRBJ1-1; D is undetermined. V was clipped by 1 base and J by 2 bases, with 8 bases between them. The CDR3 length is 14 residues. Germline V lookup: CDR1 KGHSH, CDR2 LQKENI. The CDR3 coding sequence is TGTGCCAGCTCACCACTTCTCGCAAACACTGAAGCTTTCTTT. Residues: CASSPLLANTEAFF.

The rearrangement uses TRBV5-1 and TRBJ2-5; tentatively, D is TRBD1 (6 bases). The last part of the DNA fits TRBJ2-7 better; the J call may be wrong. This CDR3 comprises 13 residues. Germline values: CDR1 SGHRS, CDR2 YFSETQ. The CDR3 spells CASSLAWGPEQYF. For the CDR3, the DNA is TGCGCCAGCAGCTTGGCCTGGGGGCCCGAGCAGTACTTC.

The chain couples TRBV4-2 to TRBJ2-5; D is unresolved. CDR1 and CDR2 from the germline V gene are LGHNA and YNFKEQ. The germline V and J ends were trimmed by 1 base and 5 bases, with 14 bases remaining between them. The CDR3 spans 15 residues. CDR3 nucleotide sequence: TGTGCCAGCAGCCAAGGGACCGGGCCGGTGGAGACCCAGTACTTC. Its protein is CASSQGTGPVETQYF.